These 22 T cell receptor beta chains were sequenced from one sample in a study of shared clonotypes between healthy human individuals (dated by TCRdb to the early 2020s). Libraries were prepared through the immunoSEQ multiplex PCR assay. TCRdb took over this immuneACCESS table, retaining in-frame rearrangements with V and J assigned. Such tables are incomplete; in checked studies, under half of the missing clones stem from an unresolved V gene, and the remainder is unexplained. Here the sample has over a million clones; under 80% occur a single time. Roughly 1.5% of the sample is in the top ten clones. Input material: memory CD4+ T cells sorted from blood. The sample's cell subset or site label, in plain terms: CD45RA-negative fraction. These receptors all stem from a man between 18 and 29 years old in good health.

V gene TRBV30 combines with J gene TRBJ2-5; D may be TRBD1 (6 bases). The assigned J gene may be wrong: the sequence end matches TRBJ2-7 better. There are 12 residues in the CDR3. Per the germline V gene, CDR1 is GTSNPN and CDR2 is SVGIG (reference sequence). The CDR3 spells CAWSRQANEQYF. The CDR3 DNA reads TGTGCCTGGAGCCGACAGGCTAACGAGCAGTACTTC.

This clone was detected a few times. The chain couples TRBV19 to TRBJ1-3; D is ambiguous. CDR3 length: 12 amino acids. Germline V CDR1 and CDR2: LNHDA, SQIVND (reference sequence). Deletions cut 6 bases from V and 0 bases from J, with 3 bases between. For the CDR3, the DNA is TGTGCCAGTAGGACCTCTGGAAACACCATATATTTT. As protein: CASRTSGNTIYF.

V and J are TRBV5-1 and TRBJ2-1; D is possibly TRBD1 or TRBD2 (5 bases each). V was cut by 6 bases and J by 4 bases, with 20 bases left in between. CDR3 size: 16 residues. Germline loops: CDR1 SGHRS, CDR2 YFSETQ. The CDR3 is CASIVTPGPVYNEQFF. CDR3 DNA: TGCGCCAGCATTGTAACGCCGGGACCAGTGTACAATGAGCAGTTCTTC.

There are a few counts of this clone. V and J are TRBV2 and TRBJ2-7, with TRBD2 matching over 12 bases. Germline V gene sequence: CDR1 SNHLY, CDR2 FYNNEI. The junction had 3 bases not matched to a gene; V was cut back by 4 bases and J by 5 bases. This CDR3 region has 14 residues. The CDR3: CASSVLAGGNEQYF. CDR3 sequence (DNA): TGTGCCAGCAGTGTTCTAGCGGGGGGGAACGAGCAGTACTTC.

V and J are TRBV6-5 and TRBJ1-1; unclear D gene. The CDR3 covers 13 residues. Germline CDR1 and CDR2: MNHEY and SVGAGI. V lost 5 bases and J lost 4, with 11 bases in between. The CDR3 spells CASSGFLFTEAFF. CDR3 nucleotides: TGTGCCAGCAGTGGTTTCTTGTTCACTGAAGCTTTCTTT.

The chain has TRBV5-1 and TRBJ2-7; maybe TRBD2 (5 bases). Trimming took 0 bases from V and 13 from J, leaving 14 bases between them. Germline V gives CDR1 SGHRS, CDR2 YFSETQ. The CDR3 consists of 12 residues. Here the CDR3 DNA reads TGCGCCAGCAGCTTGGATGGGCGGACTGCATACTTC. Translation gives CASSLDGRTAYF.

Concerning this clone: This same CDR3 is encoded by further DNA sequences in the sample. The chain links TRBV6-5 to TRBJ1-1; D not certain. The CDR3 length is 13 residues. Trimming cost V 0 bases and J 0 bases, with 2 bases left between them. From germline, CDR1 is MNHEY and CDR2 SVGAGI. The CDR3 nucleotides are TGTGCCAGCAGTTACTCTGTGAACACTGAAGCTTTCTTT. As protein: CASSYSVNTEAFF.

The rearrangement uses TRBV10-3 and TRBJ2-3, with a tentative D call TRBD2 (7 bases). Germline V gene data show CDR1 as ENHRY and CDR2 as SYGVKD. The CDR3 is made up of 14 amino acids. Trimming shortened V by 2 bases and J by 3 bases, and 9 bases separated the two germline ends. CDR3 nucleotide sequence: TGTGCCATCAGTGAGAAGGGGGGGACAGATACGCAGTATTTT. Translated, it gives CAISEKGGTDTQYF.

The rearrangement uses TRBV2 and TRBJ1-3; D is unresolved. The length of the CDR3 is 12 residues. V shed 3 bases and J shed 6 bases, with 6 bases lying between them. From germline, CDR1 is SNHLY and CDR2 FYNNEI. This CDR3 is CASSDLENTIYF. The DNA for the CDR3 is TGTGCCAGCAGTGATCTGGAAAACACCATATATTTT.

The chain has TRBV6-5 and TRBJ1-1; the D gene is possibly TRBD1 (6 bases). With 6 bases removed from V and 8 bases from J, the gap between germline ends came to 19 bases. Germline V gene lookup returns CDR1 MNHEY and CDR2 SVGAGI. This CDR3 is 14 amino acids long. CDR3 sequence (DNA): TGTGCCAGCAGGCCTTGGGGGGGCGACCCCGAAGCTTTCTTT. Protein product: CASRPWGGDPEAFF.

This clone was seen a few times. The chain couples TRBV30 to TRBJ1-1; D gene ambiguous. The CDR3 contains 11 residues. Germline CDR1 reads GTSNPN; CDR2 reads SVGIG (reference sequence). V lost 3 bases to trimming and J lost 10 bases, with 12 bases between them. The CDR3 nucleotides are TGTGCCTGGAGCGCCCGGGGTCCAGCTTTCTTT. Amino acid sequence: CAWSARGPAFF.

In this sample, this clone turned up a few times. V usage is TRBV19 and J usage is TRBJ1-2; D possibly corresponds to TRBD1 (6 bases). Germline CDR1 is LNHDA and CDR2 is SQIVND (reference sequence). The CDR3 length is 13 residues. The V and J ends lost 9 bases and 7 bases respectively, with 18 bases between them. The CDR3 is CASIQGRKGGYTF. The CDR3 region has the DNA TGTGCCAGCATTCAGGGGAGGAAAGGTGGCTACACCTTC.

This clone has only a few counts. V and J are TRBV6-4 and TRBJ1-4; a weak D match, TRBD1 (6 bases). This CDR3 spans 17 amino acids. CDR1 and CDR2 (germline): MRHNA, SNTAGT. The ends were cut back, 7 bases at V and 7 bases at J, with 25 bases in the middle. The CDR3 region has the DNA TGTGCCAGCATCCCGACCCCCGGGGAAGGGGGTTGTGAAAAACTGTTTTTT. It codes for CASIPTPGEGGCEKLFF.

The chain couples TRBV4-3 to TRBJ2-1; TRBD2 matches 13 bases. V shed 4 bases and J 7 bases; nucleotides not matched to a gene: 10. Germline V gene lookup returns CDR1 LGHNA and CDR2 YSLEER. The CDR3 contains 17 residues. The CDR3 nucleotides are TGCGCCAGCAGCCGCCTAACCGGGACTAGCGGGATGAATGAGCAGTTCTTC. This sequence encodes CASSRLTGTSGMNEQFF.

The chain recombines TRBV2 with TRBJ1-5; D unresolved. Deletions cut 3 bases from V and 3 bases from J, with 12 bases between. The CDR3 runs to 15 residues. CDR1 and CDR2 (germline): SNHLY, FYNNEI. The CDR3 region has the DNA TGTGCCAGCAGTGAGATCCAGTCCCTCAATCAGCCCCAGCATTTT. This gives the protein CASSEIQSLNQPQHF.

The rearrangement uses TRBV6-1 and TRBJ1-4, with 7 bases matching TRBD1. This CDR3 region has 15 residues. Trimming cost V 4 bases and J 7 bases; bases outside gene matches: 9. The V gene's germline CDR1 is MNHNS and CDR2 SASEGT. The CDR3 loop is CASSGQGSWGEKLFF. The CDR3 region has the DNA TGTGCCAGCAGTGGACAGGGAAGTTGGGGTGAAAAACTGTTTTTT.

The CDR3 sequence is CASSPHGQGGFGQYF. In DNA form, the CDR3 reads TGCGCCAGCAGCCCCCATGGCCAGGGTGGATTTGGGCAGTACTTC. The V call is TRBV5-1, the J call TRBJ2-5; the D gene is possibly TRBD1 (5 bases). Trimming removed 4 bases at V and 11 bases at J, with 24 bases between. CDR3 length: 15 residues. Germline assignment: CDR1 SGHRS and CDR2 YFSETQ.

The chain's CDR3 is CASSFNRGTGELFF. The DNA for the CDR3 is TGTGCCAGCAGCTTCAACCGGGGGACCGGGGAGCTGTTTTTT. The V gene is TRBV7-2, the J gene TRBJ2-2, with D maybe TRBD2 (6 bases). This CDR3 contains 14 residues. Germline V gene data show CDR1 as SGHTA and CDR2 as FQGNSA. Trimming left V 3 bases short and J 5 bases short, with 10 bases between.

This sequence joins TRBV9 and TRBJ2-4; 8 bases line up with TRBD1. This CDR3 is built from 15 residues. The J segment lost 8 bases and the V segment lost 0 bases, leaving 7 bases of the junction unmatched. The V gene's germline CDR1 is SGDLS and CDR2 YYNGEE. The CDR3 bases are TGTGCCAGCAGCGTAGGGAGTGGACAGGGTCACATTCAGTACTTC. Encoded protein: CASSVGSGQGHIQYF.

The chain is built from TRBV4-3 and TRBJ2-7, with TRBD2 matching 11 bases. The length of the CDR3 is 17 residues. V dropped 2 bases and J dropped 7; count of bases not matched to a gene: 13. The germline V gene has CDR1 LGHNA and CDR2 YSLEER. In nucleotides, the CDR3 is TGCGCCAGCAGCCAATCCGGGACTAGCGGCACCCTCGAGGAGCAGTACTTC. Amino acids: CASSQSGTSGTLEEQYF.

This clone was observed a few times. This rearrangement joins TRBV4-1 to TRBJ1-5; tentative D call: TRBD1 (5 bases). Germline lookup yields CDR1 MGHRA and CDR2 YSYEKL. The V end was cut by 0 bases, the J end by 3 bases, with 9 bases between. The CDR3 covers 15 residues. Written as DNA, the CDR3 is TGCGCCAGCAGCCAAGAGGTACAGGCCAATCAGCCCCAGCATTTT. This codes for CASSQEVQANQPQHF.

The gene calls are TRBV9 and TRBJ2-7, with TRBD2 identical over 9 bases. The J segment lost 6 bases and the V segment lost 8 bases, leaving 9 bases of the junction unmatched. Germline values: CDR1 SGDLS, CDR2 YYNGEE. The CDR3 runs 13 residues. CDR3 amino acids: CARHVAGVGEQYF. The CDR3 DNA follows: TGTGCCAGGCATGTAGCGGGAGTAGGCGAGCAGTACTTC.